The rows below give T cell receptor beta chains drawn from one sample of a study of T cells in localized non-small cell lung cancer. Profiling relied on immunoSEQ multiplex PCR, and the TCRdb table lists in-frame clones only, not all of them. The table has tens of thousands of clones, roughly 90% seen once. The sequencing here drew on peripheral blood, taken before any cancer treatment. The receptors here all came from a male donor older than 55 with stage I squamous cell lung carcinoma. CDR3s include the opening cysteine and the closing phenylalanine or tryptophan. The D gene is left open where the match is weak. Only part of the rows carry a size: once, few, many, or a class if the clone is expanded.

>-|TRBJ1-4|TRBV27|-
TGTGCCAGCAGCGTGGCTAGGGTTCGGGAAAAACTGTTTTTT
CASSVARVREKLFF
>-|TRBJ1-1|TRBV10-3|-
TGTGCCTCGATCAGAACAGGAGACACTGAAGCTTTCTTT
CASIRTGDTEAFF
>-|TRBJ2-1|TRBV5-8|-
TGTGCCAGCAGCGAATCCAGGGTCCATGAGCAGTTCTTC
CASSESRVHEQFF
>few|TRBJ1-1|TRBV5-1|-
TGCGCCAGCAGCTTGGACCAGACAGTGTCTACTGAAGCTTTCTTT
CASSLDQTVSTEAFF
>-|TRBJ1-1|TRBV6-1|TRBD1
TGTGCCAGCACCCCCCGGACAGGGAACACTGAAGCTTTCTTT
CASTPRTGNTEAFF
>-|TRBJ1-5|TRBV15|-
TGTGCCACCAGCAGAGATGATTTGGGACCCAACGCCCAGCCCCAGCATTTT
CATSRDDLGPNAQPQHF
>-|TRBJ2-3|TRBV11-2|TRBD2
TGTGCCAGCAGCTCGGGACTAGCGGGCGGCACAGATACGCAGTATTTT
CASSSGLAGGTDTQYF
>once|TRBJ2-3|TRBV19|TRBD1
TGTGCCAGCCGGGACAGGGGGCGTGAAGATACGCAGTATTTT
CASRDRGREDTQYF
>once|TRBJ2-7|TRBV11-2|-
TGTGCCAGCAGCTTAGATCCCAACGGATCCTACGAGCAGTACTTC
CASSLDPNGSYEQYF
>-|TRBJ1-1|TRBV5-1|-
TGCGCCAGCAGCTTGGATCTGAATACGGTGAGGACTGAAGCTTTCTTT
CASSLDLNTVRTEAFF
>-|TRBJ2-3|TRBV28|TRBD2
TGTGCCAGCAGGACTAGCGGGGGGGGAAGCACAGATACGCAGTATTTT
CASRTSGGGSTDTQYF
>-|TRBJ1-4|TRBV5-1|-
TGCGCCAGCAGCTTGGCCGAGGCAGCTGGAAATGAAAAACTGTTTTTT
CASSLAEAAGNEKLFF
>once|TRBJ2-7|TRBV2|-
TGTGCCAGCATGAGGATCCTCTCCTACGAGCAGTACTTC
CASMRILSYEQYF
>-|TRBJ1-1|TRBV2|-
TGTGCCAGCAGTGAATCACGGAGGAGGACTGAAGCTTTCTTT
CASSESRRRTEAFF
>once|TRBJ1-2|TRBV29-1|-
TGCAGCGTTGGATCGGACCCGCCTAACTATGGCTACACCTTC
CSVGSDPPNYGYTF
>-|TRBJ1-1|TRBV6-5|-
TGTGCCAGCAGTTACTTGGGGAACACTGAAGCTTTCTTT
CASSYLGNTEAFF
>once|TRBJ1-3|TRBV6-1|-
TGTGCCAGCAGTGAACAGGGGCCCGGAAACACCATATATTTT
CASSEQGPGNTIYF
>-|TRBJ2-2|TRBV10-1|-
TGCGCCAGCAGTGAGCAGGGGTCCACCGGGGAGCTGTTTTTT
CASSEQGSTGELFF
>once|TRBJ1-2|TRBV6-1|-
TGTGCCAGCAGCTCCGGGCCAGGGGTCTCTGGCTACACCTTC
CASSSGPGVSGYTF
>-|TRBJ1-5|TRBV19|-
TGTGCCAGTAGCCAGGCAGCTCATCAGCCCCAGCATTTT
CASSQAAHQPQHF
>-|TRBJ2-5|TRBV12-5|-
TGTGCTAGTGGTTTGGAAGGGCCGGAGACCCAGTACTTC
CASGLEGPETQYF
>-|TRBJ2-1|TRBV28|-
TGTGCCAGCAGTTTATCGGGGGCCCAGGACAATGAGCAGTTCTTC
CASSLSGAQDNEQFF
>-|TRBJ1-5|TRBV12-5|-
TGTGCTAGTGCCCGAACCACCGGGTCAAAAAGCAATCAGCCCCAGCATTTT
CASARTTGSKSNQPQHF
>-|TRBJ2-3|TRBV11-1|TRBD2
TGTGCCAGCAGCCTCGGACTAGCGGGGGACTATAGCACAGATACGCAGTATTTT
CASSLGLAGDYSTDTQYF
>-|TRBJ1-1|TRBV5-1|-
TGCGCCAGCAGCCTTCAGGGCGGGCCGAACACTGAAGCTTTCTTT
CASSLQGGPNTEAFF
>-|TRBJ1-6|TRBV5-1|-
TGCGCCAGCAGAGAGGGAGATAATTCACCCCTCCACTTT
CASREGDNSPLHF
>-|TRBJ1-4|TRBV10-3|-
TGTGCCATCGGCCAGGGCGACAATGAAAAACTGTTTTTT
CAIGQGDNEKLFF
>once|TRBJ2-3|TRBV5-1|-
TGCGCCAGCAGCTTGGGCTACCCGGGCGCAGATACGCAGTATTTT
CASSLGYPGADTQYF
>-|TRBJ2-3|TRBV7-3|-
TGTGCCAGCAGCTTAGGGGGAGAAGGCGCAGATACGCAGTATTTT
CASSLGGEGADTQYF
>-|TRBJ1-3|TRBV12-5|-
TGTGCTAGTGGTTTGGTCGGGGGAAACACCATATATTTT
CASGLVGGNTIYF
>-|TRBJ1-6|TRBV5-8|-
TGTGCCACCGGGGCAGAACGGGATTCACCCCTCCACTTT
CATGAERDSPLHF
>-|TRBJ2-6|TRBV4-3|-
TGCGCCAGCAGCCCGCAGGGGACGGGGGCCAACGTCCTGACTTTC
CASSPQGTGANVLTF
>-|TRBJ2-1|TRBV5-1|TRBD2
TGCGCCAGCAGCCCGGGCCCTAGCGGGGAGCATGGCAATGAGCAGTTCTTC
CASSPGPSGEHGNEQFF
>-|TRBJ2-5|TRBV28|-
TGTGCCAGCAGTTCCCCTTCGGGGGCTAAGGCCTCAGAGACCCAGTACTTC
CASSSPSGAKASETQYF
>once|TRBJ2-3|TRBV25-1|-
TGTGCCAGCAGTGAGGTCAATCGGCGGGGGCGGAGAACAGATACGCAGTATTTT
CASSEVNRRGRRTDTQYF
>-|TRBJ1-4|TRBV6-5|-
TGTGCCAGCAGTCCAGACAGCTACCCCAATGAAAAACTGTTTTTT
CASSPDSYPNEKLFF
>-|TRBJ1-5|TRBV11-2|-
TGTGCCAGCAGCTTACTATTAGAACAGCCCCAGCATTTT
CASSLLLEQPQHF
>-|TRBJ1-3|TRBV19|-
TGTGCCAGTAGTCTTTGGGACCGAGGATGGGACCCGACCTCTGGAAACACCATATATTTT
CASSLWDRGWDPTSGNTIYF
>-|TRBJ1-6|TRBV7-9|TRBD1
TGTGCCAGCAGTGTCCGGACGGGACAGGGTGATTCACCCCTCCACTTT
CASSVRTGQGDSPLHF
>-|TRBJ1-3|TRBV6-6|-
TGTGCCAGCATCGAAACGTCTGGAAACACCATATATTTT
CASIETSGNTIYF
>-|TRBJ2-3|TRBV30|-
TGTGCCTGGAGTGTACAGGGAACAGATACGCAGTATTTT
CAWSVQGTDTQYF
>-|TRBJ2-2|TRBV11-2|TRBD2
TGTGCCAGCAGCCTCCGGACTAGCGGGGAGAACACCGGGGAGCTGTTTTTT
CASSLRTSGENTGELFF
>-|TRBJ2-1|TRBV27|-
TGTGCCAGCAGTTTAGCAGGGGAATACAATGAGCAGTTCTTC
CASSLAGEYNEQFF
>-|TRBJ1-2|TRBV7-3|-
TGTGCCAGCAGCCCGTCCGGTCAGGGGGGCTACACCTTC
CASSPSGQGGYTF
>-|TRBJ2-6|TRBV7-3|-
TGTGCCAGCAGCCCCCAGGGCAGGGCTGGGGCCAACGTCCTGACTTTC
CASSPQGRAGANVLTF